The clone carrying this TCR beta chain came up many times. This entry belongs to a study of patients and donors after allogeneic stem cell transplantation. TCRdb independently ran MiXCR on the RT-PCR reads; one entry per CDR3 protein. The table lists about a million distinct CDR3 sequences, about 20% of them singletons, with under 6.5% in the top ten. This CDR3 is 15 amino acids long. CDR1 DFQATT and CDR2 SNEGSKA come from the germline V gene (reference sequence). V was clipped by 6 bases and J by 5 bases; unmatched bases: 12. This chain links TRBV20-1 with TRBJ2-2; the match to TRBD2 covers 7 bases. Sequenced sample: blood, either unsorted or a sorted T cell fraction (not recorded which). This receptor was identified in a human donor who was either an allogeneic HSCT recipient or a stem cell or donor lymphocyte infusion donor (not recorded which). It is not recorded whose cells these are; they may come from a transplant donor. The CDR3 nucleotides are TGCAGTGCGGGTCTCCGCGGGAGTAAGACCGGGGAGCTGTTTTTT. Translation: CSAGLRGSKTGELFF.